This is a list of T cell receptor beta chains from one sample in a study of blood T cell repertoires in COVID-19. Method: immunoSEQ multiplex PCR; TCRdb's copy keeps in-frame clones and lacks some. The sample holds roughly 120,000 clones; about 85% are singletons and the top ten take around 3%. The specimen sequenced was peripheral blood. The receptors derive from a woman of 80 years or more with COVID-19, enrolled during active disease. CDR3s include the opening cysteine and the closing phenylalanine or tryptophan. The D gene is left open where the match is weak. Clone size is stated in some rows and not others, as once, few, many or a class when expanded.

CDR3 protein: CASSPRQGVLVASNQPQHF
CDR3 DNA: TGTGCCAGCAGTCCTCGACAGGGGGTACTTGTAGCCAGCAATCAGCCCCAGCATTTT
D gene: TRBD1
clone size: NA
V gene: TRBV28
J gene: TRBJ1-5

CDR3 protein: CASSIGLDKETQYF
CDR3 DNA: TGTGCCAGCAGCATCGGTCTGGACAAAGAGACCCAGTACTTC
D gene: NA
clone size: few
V gene: TRBV7-9
J gene: TRBJ2-5

CDR3 protein: CASSENRAGGTDTQYF
CDR3 DNA: TGTGCCAGCAGTGAAAATCGAGCGGGAGGTACAGATACGCAGTATTTT
D gene: TRBD2
clone size: NA
V gene: TRBV2
J gene: TRBJ2-3

CDR3 protein: CASRFPGRTINQYF
CDR3 DNA: TGTGCAAGTCGCTTCCCGGGGAGGACTATAAACCAGTACTTC
D gene: NA
clone size: NA
V gene: TRBV12-2
J gene: TRBJ2-5

CDR3 protein: CASNPLKDSQETQYF
CDR3 DNA: TGTGCCAGCAATCCCTTGAAGGACAGCCAAGAGACCCAGTACTTC
D gene: NA
clone size: NA
V gene: TRBV6-6
J gene: TRBJ2-5

CDR3 protein: CSANDPLNTEAFF
CDR3 DNA: TGCAGTGCTAATGACCCATTGAACACTGAAGCTTTCTTT
D gene: NA
clone size: NA
V gene: TRBV20-1
J gene: TRBJ1-1

CDR3 protein: CASSLTTLGNTEAFF
CDR3 DNA: TGTGCCAGCAGCCTTACGACACTCGGGAACACTGAAGCTTTCTTT
D gene: NA
clone size: NA
V gene: TRBV5-8
J gene: TRBJ1-1

CDR3 protein: CASSPLGGAGELFF
CDR3 DNA: TGTGCCAGCAGTCCTCTGGGGGGGGCCGGGGAGCTGTTTTTT
D gene: TRBD2
clone size: few
V gene: TRBV28
J gene: TRBJ2-2

CDR3 protein: CASSLSRVTANYGYTF
CDR3 DNA: TGTGCCAGCAGTTTATCGCGGGTGACGGCTAACTATGGCTACACCTTC
D gene: NA
clone size: NA
V gene: TRBV27
J gene: TRBJ1-2

CDR3 protein: CASSSGTLTEAFF
CDR3 DNA: TGTGCCAGCAGCTCCGGGACTCTGACTGAAGCTTTCTTT
D gene: NA
clone size: NA
V gene: TRBV7-9
J gene: TRBJ1-1

CDR3 protein: CATEKAGDYNEQFF
CDR3 DNA: TGTGCCACCGAGAAGGCGGGGGACTACAATGAGCAGTTCTTC
D gene: TRBD2
clone size: NA
V gene: TRBV25-1
J gene: TRBJ2-1

CDR3 protein: CASRIQQGALGEEPQHF
CDR3 DNA: TGTGCCAGTAGAATTCAACAGGGGGCGCTAGGTGAAGAGCCCCAGCATTTT
D gene: TRBD1
clone size: NA
V gene: TRBV19
J gene: TRBJ1-5

CDR3 protein: CASSITDGLNSPLHF
CDR3 DNA: TGTGCCAGCAGTATCACGGACGGACTTAATTCACCCCTCCACTTT
D gene: NA
clone size: NA
V gene: TRBV6-2/TRBV6-3
J gene: TRBJ1-6

CDR3 protein: CATTGGAATNEKLFF
CDR3 DNA: TGTGCCACCACAGGCGGGGCTGCAACTAATGAAAAACTGTTTTTT
D gene: NA
clone size: NA
V gene: TRBV15
J gene: TRBJ1-4

CDR3 protein: CASSLLPGAYNEQFF
CDR3 DNA: TGTGCCAGCAGCTTATTGCCGGGAGCTTACAATGAGCAGTTCTTC
D gene: NA
clone size: NA
V gene: TRBV7-3
J gene: TRBJ2-1

CDR3 protein: CASSFPPPGQRTSGSYEQYF
CDR3 DNA: TGTGCCAGCAGTTTCCCCCCCCCGGGACAGAGGACTAGCGGGAGCTACGAGCAGTACTTC
D gene: TRBD2
clone size: NA
V gene: TRBV28
J gene: TRBJ2-7

CDR3 protein: CASSRPLGTSGEKAYEQYF
CDR3 DNA: TGCGCCAGCAGCCGCCCATTGGGGACTAGCGGGGAGAAAGCCTACGAGCAGTACTTC
D gene: TRBD2
clone size: NA
V gene: TRBV4-3
J gene: TRBJ2-7

CDR3 protein: CASSPTGKDGYTF
CDR3 DNA: TGTGCCAGCAGCCCAACAGGGAAGGATGGCTACACCTTC
D gene: NA
clone size: NA
V gene: TRBV5-4
J gene: TRBJ1-2

CDR3 protein: CATSRDAGRQETQYF
CDR3 DNA: TGTGCCACCAGCAGAGATGCGGGTCGCCAAGAGACCCAGTACTTC
D gene: NA
clone size: NA
V gene: TRBV15
J gene: TRBJ2-5

CDR3 protein: CASSLGGQGKIDGYTF
CDR3 DNA: TGTGCCAGCAGTTTAGGCGGACAGGGTAAGATAGATGGCTACACCTTC
D gene: TRBD1
clone size: NA
V gene: TRBV28
J gene: TRBJ1-2

CDR3 protein: CATSRDSLQPQHF
CDR3 DNA: TGTGCCACCAGCAGAGATTCTCTGCAGCCCCAGCATTTT
D gene: NA
clone size: once
V gene: TRBV15
J gene: TRBJ1-5

CDR3 protein: CASSPSGRGETQYF
CDR3 DNA: TGTGCCAGCAGTCCCTCGGGGAGGGGAGAGACCCAGTACTTC
D gene: TRBD2
clone size: once
V gene: TRBV28
J gene: TRBJ2-5